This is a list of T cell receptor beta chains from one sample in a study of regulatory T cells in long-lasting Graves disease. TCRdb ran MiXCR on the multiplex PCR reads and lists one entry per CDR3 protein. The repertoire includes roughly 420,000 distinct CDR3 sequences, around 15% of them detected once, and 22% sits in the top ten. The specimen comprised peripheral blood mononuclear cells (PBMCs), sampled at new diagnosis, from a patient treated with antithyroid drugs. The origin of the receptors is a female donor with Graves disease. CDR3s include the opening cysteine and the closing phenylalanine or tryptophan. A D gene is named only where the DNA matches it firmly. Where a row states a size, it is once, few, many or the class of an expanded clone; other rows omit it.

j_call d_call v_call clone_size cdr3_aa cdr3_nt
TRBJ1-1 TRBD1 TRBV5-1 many CASSLTGGGMNTEAFF TGCGCCAGCAGCTTGACAGGGGGGGGAATGAACACTGAAGCTTTCTTT
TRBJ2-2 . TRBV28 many CASSLRGVTGELFF TGTGCCAGCAGCCTACGGGGAGTCACCGGGGAGCTGTTTTTT
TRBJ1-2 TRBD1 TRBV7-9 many CASRPPGQESLAF TGTGCCAGCAGGCCCCCGGGACAGGAGTCTCTCGCCTTC
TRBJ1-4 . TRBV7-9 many CASSPLGVATNEKLFF TGTGCCAGCAGCCCCCTGGGGGTCGCAACTAATGAAAAACTGTTTTTT
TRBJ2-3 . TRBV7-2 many CASSLGVGLTDTQYF TGTGCCAGCAGCTTAGGAGTGGGGCTCACAGATACGCAGTATTTT
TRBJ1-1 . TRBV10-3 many CAISESKNTEAFF TGTGCCATCAGTGAGTCTAAGAACACTGAAGCTTTCTTT
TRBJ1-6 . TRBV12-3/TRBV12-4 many CASSSGTYNSPLHF TGTGCCAGCAGCTCCGGGACCTATAATTCACCCCTCCACTTT
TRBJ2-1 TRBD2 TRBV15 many CATSRDQLGLAGKSSYNEQFF TGTGCCACCAGCAGAGATCAGTTAGGACTAGCGGGGAAGAGCTCCTACAATGAGCAGTTCTTC
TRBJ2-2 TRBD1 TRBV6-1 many CASSWTGGNTGELFF TGTGCCAGCAGCTGGACAGGGGGGAACACCGGGGAGCTGTTTTTT
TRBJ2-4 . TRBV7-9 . CASSPQGEAKNIQYF TGTGCCAGCAGTCCACAGGGAGAGGCCAAAAACATTCAGTACTTC
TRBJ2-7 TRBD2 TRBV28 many CASSLLAGLAGGGSYEQYF TGTGCCAGCAGTTTATTAGCCGGACTAGCGGGAGGGGGCTCCTACGAGCAGTACTTC
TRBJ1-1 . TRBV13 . CASKPGVVDTEAFF TGTGCCAGCAAACCCGGGGTGGTGGACACTGAAGCTTTCTTT
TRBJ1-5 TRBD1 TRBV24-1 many CATSGTGVNQPQHF TGTGCCACCAGTGGGACAGGGGTAAATCAGCCCCAGCATTTT
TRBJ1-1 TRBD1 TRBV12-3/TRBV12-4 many CASSPRRQGPDTEAFF TGTGCCAGCAGTCCAAGGCGACAGGGACCGGACACTGAAGCTTTCTTT
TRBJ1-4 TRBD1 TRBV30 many CACAGTGVEKLFF TGTGCCTGCGCCGGGACAGGGGTTGAAAAACTGTTTTTT
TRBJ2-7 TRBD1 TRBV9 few CASSAKDRPYGQYF TGTGCCAGCAGCGCAAAGGACAGGCCATACGGGCAGTACTTC
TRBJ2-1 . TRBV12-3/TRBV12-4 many CASSWRQAYNEQFF TGTGCCAGCAGTTGGAGACAGGCTTACAATGAGCAGTTCTTC
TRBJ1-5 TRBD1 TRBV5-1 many CASSLGQGGGQPQHF TGCGCCAGCAGCTTGGGCCAGGGGGGGGGTCAGCCCCAGCATTTT
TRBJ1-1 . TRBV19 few CATMSGGEANTEAFF TGTGCCACTATGTCGGGGGGAGAGGCGAACACTGAAGCTTTCTTT
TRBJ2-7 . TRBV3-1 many CASSPGFYEQYF TGTGCCAGCAGCCCAGGGTTCTACGAGCAGTACTTC
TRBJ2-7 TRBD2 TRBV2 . CASSPRGSGSLSYEQYF TGTGCCAGCAGCCCGCGCGGGAGCGGGAGTCTCTCCTACGAGCAGTACTTC
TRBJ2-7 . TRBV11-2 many CASSVSTGSYEQYF TGTGCCAGCAGCGTATCGACAGGATCCTACGAGCAGTACTTC
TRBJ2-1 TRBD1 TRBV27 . CASSMDRGGEQFF TGTGCCAGCAGCATGGACAGGGGGGGTGAGCAGTTCTTC
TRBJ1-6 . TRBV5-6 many CASSLSGISPLHF TGTGCCAGCAGCTTGTCCGGGATTTCACCCCTCCACTTT
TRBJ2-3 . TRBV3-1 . CASSQFRFAGTQYF TGTGCCAGCAGCCAATTTCGTTTCGCAGGTACGCAGTATTTT
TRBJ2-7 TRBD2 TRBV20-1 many CSARDRLLAGVSYEQYF TGCAGTGCTAGAGACCGCCTACTAGCGGGAGTGTCCTACGAGCAGTACTTC
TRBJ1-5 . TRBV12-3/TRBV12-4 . CASSFEGDGQPQHF TGTGCCAGCAGTTTCGAAGGGGACGGCCAGCCCCAGCATTTT
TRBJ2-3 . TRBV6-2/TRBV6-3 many CASSYRRFFSSTDTQYF TGTGCCAGCAGTTACCGCAGGTTCTTCTCCAGCACAGATACGCAGTATTTT
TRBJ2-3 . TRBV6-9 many CASSYRGGQKQYF TGTGCCAGCAGTTACCGCGGAGGTCAGAAGCAGTATTTT
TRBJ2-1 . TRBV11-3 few CASSLGNGIYNEQFF TGTGCCAGCAGCTTAGGCAACGGGATTTACAATGAGCAGTTCTTC
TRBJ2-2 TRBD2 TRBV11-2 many CASTLGLAGAQNTGELFF TGTGCCAGCACCTTGGGACTAGCGGGAGCGCAGAACACCGGGGAGCTGTTTTTT
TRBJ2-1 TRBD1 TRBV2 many CASSGLDRGSYNEQFF TGTGCCAGCAGTGGGTTGGACAGGGGTTCCTACAATGAGCAGTTCTTC
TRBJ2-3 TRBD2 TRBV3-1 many CASSQDLAGNTDTQYF TGTGCCAGCAGCCAAGATCTAGCGGGGAACACAGATACGCAGTATTTT
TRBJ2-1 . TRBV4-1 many CASSQDFSSYNEQFF TGCGCCAGCAGCCAGGACTTCAGCTCCTACAATGAGCAGTTCTTC
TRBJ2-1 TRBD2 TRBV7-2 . CASSLAYPGGEQFF TGTGCCAGCAGCTTAGCGTACCCGGGGGGTGAGCAGTTCTTC
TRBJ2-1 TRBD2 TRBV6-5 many CASSYLATSGSLGAYNEQFF TGTGCCAGCAGTTACCTGGCTACTAGCGGGAGTCTTGGTGCCTACAATGAGCAGTTCTTC
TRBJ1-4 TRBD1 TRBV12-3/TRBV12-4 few CASRRDRGTNEKLFF TGTGCCAGCAGACGGGACAGGGGTACTAATGAAAAACTGTTTTTT
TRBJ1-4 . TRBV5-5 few CASTPFGGGDSATNEKLFF TGTGCCAGCACTCCCTTTGGGGGGGGCGATTCTGCAACTAATGAAAAACTGTTTTTT
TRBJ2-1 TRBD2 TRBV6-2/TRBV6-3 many CASIPCRAGGPWQFF TGTGCCAGCATCCCTTGTCGAGCGGGAGGGCCCTGGCAGTTCTTC
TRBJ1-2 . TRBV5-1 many CASTLGLTKNYGYTF TGCGCCAGCACCTTGGGTCTAACAAAGAACTATGGCTACACCTTC
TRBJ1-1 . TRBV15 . CATSRDQTGESTEAFF TGTGCCACCAGCAGAGATCAAACGGGCGAGTCGACTGAAGCTTTCTTT
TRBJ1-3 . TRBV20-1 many CSAHSRTGGTAGNTIYF TGCAGTGCTCACTCCAGGACGGGGGGAACTGCTGGAAACACCATATATTTT
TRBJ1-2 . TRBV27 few CASKGGAGYTF TGTGCCAGCAAGGGGGGGGCTGGCTACACCTTC
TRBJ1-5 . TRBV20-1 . CSARTVSNQPQHF TGCAGTGCTAGAACAGTTAGCAATCAGCCCCAGCATTTT
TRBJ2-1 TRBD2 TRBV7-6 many CASSLGTSVYNEQFF TGTGCCAGCAGCTTGGGGACTAGCGTATACAATGAGCAGTTCTTC
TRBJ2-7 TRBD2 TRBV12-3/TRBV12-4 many CASSLPVPGLASFDEQYF TGTGCCAGCAGTCTCCCAGTACCGGGACTAGCGTCTTTCGACGAGCAGTACTTC
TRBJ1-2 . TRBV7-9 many CASSLWVRTGNYGYTF TGTGCCAGCAGCTTATGGGTCCGTACAGGGAACTATGGCTACACCTTC
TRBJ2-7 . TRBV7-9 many CASSLAEAVNVYEQYF TGTGCCAGCAGCTTAGCGGAGGCAGTAAATGTCTACGAGCAGTACTTC